Here is one T cell receptor beta chain with its context. V was clipped by 3 bases and J by 4 bases, with 12 bases between them. This CDR3 is built from 14 residues. The germline gives CDR1 LNHDA, CDR2 SQIVND (reference sequence). Per the original data handling: Estimated nucleated cell counts came from reference gene primer amplification. Produced via immunoSEQ multiplex PCR; TCRdb's table is partial and in-frame only. The DNA was the basis for D and trimming; V, J and clone size are from that table. The table lists over 65,000 clones, around 80% of them singletons. These data originate in a study of blood T cell repertoires in COVID-19. The overall study: Acute and convalescent COVID-19 specimens originated in the United States, Italy and Spain. Nucleic acid was either cDNA or gDNA, and it came from T cells, B-cell-depleted T cells, or PBMCs.

The V call is TRBV19, the J call TRBJ1-2; unclear D gene. Sequenced: peripheral blood. This TCR came from a man in his sixties with COVID-19, enrolled during active disease. The CDR3 DNA follows: TGTGCCAGTAGTATGCGGGCGGAGAGCTATGGCTACACCTTC. It encodes CASSMRAESYGYTF. Full variable domain (rest looked up from reference TRBV19 and TRBJ1-2): DGGITQSPKYLFRKEGQNVTLSCEQNLNHDAMYWYRQDPGQGLRLIYYSQIVNDFQKGDIAEGYSVSREKKESFPLTVTSAQKNPTAFYLCASSMRAESYGYTFGSGTRLTVV.